The 7 T cell receptor beta chains below come from one sample, sequenced in a study of blood T cell repertoires in COVID-19. Using immunoSEQ multiplex PCR, the repertoire was profiled, and TCRdb retains in-frame clones only, with some absent. The sample has roughly 100,000 clones, roughly 80% seen once. Sequenced: peripheral blood. These receptors originate from a woman in her 70s with acute or convalescent COVID-19.

The CDR3: CATSGWGLAGREQYF. Here the CDR3 DNA reads TGTGCCACCAGCGGGTGGGGACTAGCGGGACGCGAGCAGTACTTC. The chain is built from TRBV15 and TRBJ2-7, with TRBD2 identical over 13 bases. The CDR3 runs 15 residues. The junction had 7 bases not matched to a gene; V was cut back by 5 bases and J by 6 bases. From germline, CDR1 is LNHNV and CDR2 YYDKDF (reference sequence).

This chain joins TRBV5-1 and TRBJ1-2; TRBD1 might be the D (6 bases). V lost 4 bases and J lost 7, with 17 bases in between. CDR1 SGHRS and CDR2 YFSETQ come from the germline V gene. This CDR3 has 14 amino acids. Here the CDR3 reads CASSPGRGGSGYTF. In DNA form, the CDR3 reads TGCGCCAGCAGCCCCGGCAGGGGCGGCTCTGGCTACACCTTC.

This clone occurred a few times. This chain joins TRBV6-5 and TRBJ2-7, with 10 bases that match TRBD1. V gave up 6 bases and J gave up 5 bases; unmatched junction bases: 7. From germline, CDR1 is MNHEY and CDR2 SVGAGI. The CDR3 consists of 14 residues. The CDR3 DNA reads as TGTGCCAGCAGGACGGGACAGGGGTGGAACGAGCAGTACTTC. Protein sequence: CASRTGQGWNEQYF.

The chain has TRBV10-3 and TRBJ2-5; 8 bases line up with TRBD2. V lost 10 bases to trimming and J lost 5 bases; unmatched junction nucleotides: 9. The CDR3 contains 13 residues. The V gene's germline CDR1 is ENHRY and CDR2 SYGVKD. The CDR3 is CATGLAEGETQYF. The CDR3 DNA reads as TGTGCCACCGGACTAGCCGAGGGGGAGACCCAGTACTTC.

The V gene is TRBV29-1, the J gene TRBJ1-1, with TRBD1 matching 7 bases. CDR3 length: 12 residues. V lost 7 bases, J lost 6 bases, and 8 bases stayed unmatched. CDR1 SQVTM and CDR2 ANQGSEA come from the germline V gene. This chain's CDR3 is CSGNSGGPEAFF. The CDR3 DNA follows: TGCAGCGGGAATTCAGGGGGACCTGAAGCTTTCTTT.

The chain links TRBV29-1 to TRBJ1-1; D remains ambiguous. V was shortened by 4 bases and J by 1 base, with 16 bases between the two germline ends. Germline V gene sequence: CDR1 SQVTM, CDR2 ANQGSEA. The CDR3 contains 15 residues. This CDR3 reads CSVVALPKRNTEAFF. The CDR3 DNA reads as TGCAGCGTTGTGGCACTCCCAAAGCGGAACACTGAAGCTTTCTTT.

This clone came up a few times. The CDR3 reads CASSPGTVFSPLHF. The DNA for the CDR3 is TGTGCCAGCAGCCCTGGGACAGTCTTTTCACCCCTCCACTTT. The rearrangement links TRBV11-2 to TRBJ1-6; 7 bases fit TRBD1. Germline lookup yields CDR1 SGHAT and CDR2 FQNNGV. CDR3 length: 14 residues. Trimming cost V 5 bases and J 9 bases; bases outside gene matches: 7.